This T cell receptor beta chain was documented in a study of cytomegalovirus exposure and HLA in healthy donors. Germline CDR1 is MGHRA and CDR2 is YSYEKL. The CDR3 length is 15 residues. The V end lost 1 base, the J end lost 2 bases, and 9 bases lay between the germline ends. The PCR employed 60 Vbeta primers together with 13 Jbeta primers. The table came from immunoSEQ multiplex PCR; TCRdb's copy has only in-frame clones and leaves some out. The sample has about 120,000 clones; almost 85% are singletons. The clonotype was recovered from a woman between 18 and 29 years old in good health and CMV-seronegative. The chain is built from TRBV4-1 and TRBJ1-5; D is undetermined. Sequencing used PBMCs. CDR3 region: CASSQADFGNQPQHF. The CDR3, as DNA: TGCGCCAGCAGCCAAGCGGACTTTGGCAATCAGCCCCAGCATTTT.